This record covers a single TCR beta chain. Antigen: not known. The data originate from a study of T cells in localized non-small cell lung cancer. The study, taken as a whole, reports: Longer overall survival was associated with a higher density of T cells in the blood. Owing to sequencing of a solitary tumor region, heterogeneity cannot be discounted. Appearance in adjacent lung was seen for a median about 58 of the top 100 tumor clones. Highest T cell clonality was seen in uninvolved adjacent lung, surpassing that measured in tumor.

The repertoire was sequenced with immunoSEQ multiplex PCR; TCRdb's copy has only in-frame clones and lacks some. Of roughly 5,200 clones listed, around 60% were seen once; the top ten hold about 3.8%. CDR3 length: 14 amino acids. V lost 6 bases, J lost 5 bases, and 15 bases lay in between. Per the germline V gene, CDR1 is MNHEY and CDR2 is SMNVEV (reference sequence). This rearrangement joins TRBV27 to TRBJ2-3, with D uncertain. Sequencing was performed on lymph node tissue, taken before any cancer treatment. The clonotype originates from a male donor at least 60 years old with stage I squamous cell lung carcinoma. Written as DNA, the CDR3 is TGTGCCAGCAGCTCCCTGAGTGAGTTAGATACGCAGTATTTT. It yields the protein CASSSLSELDTQYF.